This TCR beta chain was identified during a study of regulatory T cells in long-lasting Graves disease. This clonotype was observed many times. What it binds is unknown. Construction of the TCR beta libraries employed iRepertoire HTBI primers in conjunction with Arm-PCR of CDR3 regions. TCRdb redid the calling of the multiplex PCR reads with MiXCR, one entry per CDR3 protein. The table includes 400,000 to 500,000 distinct CDR3 sequences, around a fifth detected once. The time point: persistent/refractory GD, antithyroid drugs over 5 years with positive TRAb. There was RNA extracted from PBMCs, and the TCR library was made from it. American Thyroid Association guidelines served as the basis for diagnosing Graves' disease. EDTA tubes held approximately 9 milliliters of peripheral blood from each patient. This CDR3 has 15 amino acids. The ends lost 1 base at V and 2 bases at J; junction bases unmatched: 5. Germline CDR1 is SGHAT and CDR2 is FQNNGV.

Whole-study results and caveats: Newly diagnosed Graves' patients exceeded persistent ones in TCR diversity. Accuracy may have suffered from the small sample size.

This clonotype was obtained from a female donor with Graves disease. This specimen consisted of peripheral blood mononuclear cells (PBMCs), obtained when the disease was refractory, from a patient treated with antithyroid drugs. The chain recombines TRBV11-2 with TRBJ2-7; 7 positions match TRBD1. Here the CDR3 reads CASSLVRQGAYEQYF. In DNA form, the CDR3 reads TGTGCCAGCAGCTTAGTCCGGCAGGGGGCCTACGAGCAGTACTTC.